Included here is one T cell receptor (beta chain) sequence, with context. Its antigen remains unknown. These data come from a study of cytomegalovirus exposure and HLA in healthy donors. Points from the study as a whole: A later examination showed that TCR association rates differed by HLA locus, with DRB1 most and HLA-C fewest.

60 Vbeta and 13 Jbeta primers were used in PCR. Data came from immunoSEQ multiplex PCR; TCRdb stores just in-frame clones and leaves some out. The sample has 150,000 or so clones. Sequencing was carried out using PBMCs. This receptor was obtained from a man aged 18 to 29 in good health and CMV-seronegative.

The chain's CDR3 is CASSHSRGTEAFF. Here the CDR3 DNA reads TGCGCCAGCAGCCATTCCAGGGGGACTGAAGCTTTCTTT. The rearrangement links TRBV4-3 to TRBJ1-1, with 7 bases lining up with TRBD1. This CDR3 contains 13 residues. Trimming cost V 3 bases and J 5 bases; bases outside gene matches: 3. The germline V gene encodes CDR1 LGHNA and CDR2 YSLEER.